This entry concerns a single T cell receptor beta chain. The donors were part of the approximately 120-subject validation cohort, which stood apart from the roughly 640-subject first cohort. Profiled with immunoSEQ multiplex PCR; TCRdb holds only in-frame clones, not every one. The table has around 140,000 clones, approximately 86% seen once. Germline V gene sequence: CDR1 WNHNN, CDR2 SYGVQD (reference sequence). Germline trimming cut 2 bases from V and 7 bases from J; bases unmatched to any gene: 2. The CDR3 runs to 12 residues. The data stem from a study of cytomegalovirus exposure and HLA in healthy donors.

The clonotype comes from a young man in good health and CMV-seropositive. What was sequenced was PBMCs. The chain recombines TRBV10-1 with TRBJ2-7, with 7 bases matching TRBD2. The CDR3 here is CASSETSEEQYF. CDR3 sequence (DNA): TGCGCCAGCAGTGAGACTAGCGAGGAGCAGTACTTC.